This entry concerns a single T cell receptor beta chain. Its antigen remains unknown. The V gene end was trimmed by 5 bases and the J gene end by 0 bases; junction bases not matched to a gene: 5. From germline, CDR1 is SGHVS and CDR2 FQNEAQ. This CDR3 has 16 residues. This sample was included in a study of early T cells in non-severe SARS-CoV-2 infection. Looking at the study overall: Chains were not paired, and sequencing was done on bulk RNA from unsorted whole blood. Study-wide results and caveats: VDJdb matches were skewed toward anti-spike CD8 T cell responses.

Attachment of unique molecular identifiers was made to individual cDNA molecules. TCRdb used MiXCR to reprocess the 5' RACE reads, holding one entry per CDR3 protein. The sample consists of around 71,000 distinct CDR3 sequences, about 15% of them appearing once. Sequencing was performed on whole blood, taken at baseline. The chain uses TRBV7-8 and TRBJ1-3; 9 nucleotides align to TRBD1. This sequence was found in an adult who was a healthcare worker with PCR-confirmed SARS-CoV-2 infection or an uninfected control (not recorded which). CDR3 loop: CASSPQGARSGNTIYF. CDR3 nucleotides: TGTGCCAGCAGCCCACAGGGGGCGCGCTCTGGAAACACCATATATTTT.